This record covers a single T cell receptor (beta chain). Its antigen remains unknown. Produced via immunoSEQ multiplex PCR; TCRdb's table is partial and in-frame only. There are about 1 million clones in the sample; around 76% occur only once, and approximately 1.5% lies in the top ten. V was clipped by 0 bases and J by 2 bases, with 14 bases between them. Looked up from germline, CDR1 is GTSNPN and CDR2 is SVGIG (reference sequence). The CDR3 sequence is 16 residues long. This sample was taken from a study of shared clonotypes between healthy human individuals. The study's findings and limits: Donor clonotype sharing was expected to depend on sequencing depth. Clonotypes shared by all four donors outscored non-shared clonotypes in generation probability. The naive CD4 repertoires of several donors were compared, and approximately 5% of clonotypes were shared.

Within Nashville, Tennessee resided all donors, each a Caucasian adult. Sequencing used memory CD4+ T cells sorted from blood. As for subset: CD45RA-negative fraction. This sequence was found in a man aged 18 to 29 in good health. V usage is TRBV30 and J usage is TRBJ2-1; D call uncertain. The CDR3 DNA sequence: TGTGCCTGGAGTGTGGGCCGCCGATACACCTACAATGAGCAGTTCTTC. Translated: CAWSVGRRYTYNEQFF.